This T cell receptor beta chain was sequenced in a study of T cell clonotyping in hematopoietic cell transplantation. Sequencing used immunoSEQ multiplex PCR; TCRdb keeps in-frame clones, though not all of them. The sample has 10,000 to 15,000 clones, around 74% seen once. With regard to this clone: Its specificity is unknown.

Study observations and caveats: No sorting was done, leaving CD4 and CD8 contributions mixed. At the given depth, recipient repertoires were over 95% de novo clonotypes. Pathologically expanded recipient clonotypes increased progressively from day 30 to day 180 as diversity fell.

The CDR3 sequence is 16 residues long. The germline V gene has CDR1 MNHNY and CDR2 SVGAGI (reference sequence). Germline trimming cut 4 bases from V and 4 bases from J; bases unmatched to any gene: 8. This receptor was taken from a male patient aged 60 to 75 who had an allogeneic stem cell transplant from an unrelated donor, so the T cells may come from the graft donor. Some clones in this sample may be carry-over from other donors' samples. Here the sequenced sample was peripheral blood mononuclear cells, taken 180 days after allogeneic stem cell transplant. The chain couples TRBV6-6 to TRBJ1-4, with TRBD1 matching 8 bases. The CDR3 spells CASSSLPDRVNEKLFF. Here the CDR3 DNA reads TGTGCCAGCAGTTCGCTGCCGGACAGGGTTAATGAAAAACTGTTTTTT.